Listed here are 15 T cell receptor beta chains from one sample, sequenced in a study of technical replicates of blood from a few donors (dated by TCRdb to about 2017). Library construction relied on the immunoSEQ multiplex PCR assay. The clones in this table, taken by TCRdb from immuneACCESS, are in-frame only. Not every clone is retained; where verified, under half of the shortfall comes from an unresolved V gene, and the cause of the rest is unknown. The sample table records tens of thousands of clones; about 90% of these occur just once. The biggest ten clones account for roughly 4.6% of the sample. Sequenced input: PBMCs. The source of these receptors is a human donor in good health. Some clones in this sample may be carry-over from other donors' samples.

The J gene is TRBJ2-7, the V gene TRBV27, with 10 positions matching TRBD1. The germline gives CDR1 MNHEY, CDR2 SMNVEV (reference sequence). V dropped 5 bases and J dropped 4; count of bases not matched to a gene: 5. This CDR3 is built from 14 residues. The CDR3 protein is CASSPGQGIYEQYF. The DNA of the CDR3 is TGTGCCAGCAGTCCGGGACAGGGGATTTACGAGCAGTACTTC.

CDR3 DNA sequence: TGCGCCAGCAGCCCCGGGGGACTCAATGATGGCTACACCTTC. Encoded protein: CASSPGGLNDGYTF. The rearrangement links TRBV5-1 to TRBJ1-2, with D possibly being TRBD1 (5 bases). The CDR3 is 14 amino acids. The ends were cut back, 4 bases at V and 6 bases at J, with 16 bases in the middle. Germline CDR1 is SGHRS and CDR2 is YFSETQ. The complete variable domain, with remaining parts taken from reference TRBV5-1 and TRBJ1-2, reads KAGVTQTPRYLIKTRGQQVTLSCSPISGHRSVSWYQQTPGQGLQFLFEYFSETQRNKGNFPGRFSGRQFSNSRSEMNVSTLELGDSALYLCASSPGGLNDGYTFGSGTRLTVV.

The chain uses TRBV7-9 and TRBJ2-5, with D maybe TRBD2 (5 bases). Germline V gene sequence: CDR1 SEHNR, CDR2 FQNEAQ (reference sequence). There are 13 residues in the CDR3. V was pared by 0 bases and J by 13 bases, with 15 bases between. The CDR3: CASSLAGSTSRYF. CDR3 nucleotides: TGTGCCAGCAGCTTAGCGGGGTCCACTAGTAGGTACTTC.

The chain joins TRBV6-4 to TRBJ2-1; 7 nucleotides agree with TRBD2. With V trimmed by 0 bases and J by 6 bases, 5 bases remained unmatched. In germline, CDR1 is MRHNA, CDR2 SNTAGT. This CDR3 has 15 residues. The CDR3 DNA reads as TGTGCCAGCAGTGACTCGACGGGGGGAGGCAATGAGCAGTTCTTC. Translated: CASSDSTGGGNEQFF.

The chain uses TRBV4-3 and TRBJ2-5; 13 bases are shared with TRBD2. The junction had 1 base not matched to a gene; V was cut back by 1 base and J by 2 bases. Germline CDR1 LGHNA, CDR2 YSLEER. The CDR3 spans 16 residues. DNA for the CDR3: TGCGCCAGCAGCCAAGGGACTAGCGGGGGTCAAGAGACCCAGTACTTC. It yields the protein CASSQGTSGGQETQYF.

This clone is a singleton in its sample. The V call is TRBV9, the J call TRBJ1-2; TRBD1 is a possible D gene (5 bases). The CDR3 runs to 16 residues. Germline-derived CDR1 and CDR2 are SGDLS and YYNGEE. V gave up 0 bases and J gave up 10 bases, with 22 bases separating them. The CDR3 nucleotides read TGTGCCAGCAGCGTAGCTCGATCGGGGGGACTGGAAGACTACACCTTC. This translates into CASSVARSGGLEDYTF.

This clone has just one count. The chain employs TRBV7-7 and TRBJ2-1, with a weak D call TRBD1 (5 bases). Trimming removed 4 bases at V and 8 bases at J, with 18 bases between. CDR3 size: 15 residues. Germline loops: CDR1 SSHAT, CDR2 FNYEAQ (reference sequence). CDR3 sequence: CASSSIGEQGHEQFF. Written as DNA, the CDR3 is TGTGCCAGCAGCTCGATAGGGGAACAAGGCCATGAGCAGTTCTTC.

The chain has TRBV7-2 and TRBJ1-5; D call uncertain. The CDR3 spans 14 residues. V dropped 0 bases and J dropped 5 bases, with 8 bases sitting between them. Germline values: CDR1 SGHTA, CDR2 FQGNSA. In DNA, the CDR3 is TGTGCCAGCAGCTTAGCTTTGCGGGATCAGCCCCAGCATTTT. Protein: CASSLALRDQPQHF.

This chain links TRBV25-1 with TRBJ2-3, with D possibly TRBD1 on 6 matching bases. V dropped 1 base and J dropped 3 bases, with 14 bases sitting between them. Germline CDR1 and CDR2: MGHDK and SYGVNS. The CDR3 runs to 16 residues. CDR3 region: CASSESYQGMTDTQYF. The CDR3 bases are TGTGCCAGCAGTGAATCGTATCAGGGGATGACAGATACGCAGTATTTT.

The V gene is TRBV29-1, the J gene TRBJ2-5; D is possibly TRBD1 (5 bases). V was cut by 6 bases and J by 0 bases, with 11 bases left in between. CDR1 is SQVTM and CDR2 is ANQGSEA in the germline V gene. The CDR3 totals 13 residues. DNA of the CDR3: TGCAGCGTGCCTGCGGACAACCAAGAGACCCAGTACTTC. It codes for CSVPADNQETQYF.

The chain has TRBV27 and TRBJ2-7; D may be TRBD1 (5 bases). V was pared by 2 bases and J by 3 bases, with 11 bases between. Per germline, CDR1 MNHEY and CDR2 SMNVEV (reference sequence). The CDR3 has 14 residues. CDR3 in DNA: TGTGCCAGCAGTTTAAAGGGGAATGGCTACGAGCAGTACTTC. Residues: CASSLKGNGYEQYF.

V is TRBV4-3 and J is TRBJ2-2; 7 nucleotides match TRBD1. The CDR3 length is 14 residues. V dropped 4 bases and J dropped 6; count of bases not matched to a gene: 5. CDR1 is LGHNA, CDR2 YSLEER, per germline. In DNA form, the CDR3 reads TGCGCCAGCAGCCCCCAGACAGGGTCCGGGGAGCTGTTTTTT. It translates to CASSPQTGSGELFF.

In its sample, this clone was seen once. The gene calls are TRBV5-1 and TRBJ2-5; 7 nucleotides agree with TRBD1. The junction had 8 bases not matched to a gene; V was cut back by 4 bases and J by 2 bases. Germline V gene sequence: CDR1 SGHRS, CDR2 YFSETQ. This CDR3 has 15 amino acids. The CDR3 here is CASSIQTGVQETQYF. In DNA form, the CDR3 reads TGCGCCAGCAGCATCCAAACAGGGGTTCAAGAGACCCAGTACTTC.

The V call is TRBV19, the J call TRBJ2-1, with unresolved D. Germline assignment: CDR1 LNHDA and CDR2 SQIVND (reference sequence). This CDR3 has 15 residues. Trimming took off 5 bases at V and 0 bases at J, with 11 bases between the two ends. The CDR3 here is CASSPVPSSYNEQFF. In DNA form, the CDR3 reads TGTGCCAGTAGTCCCGTCCCTAGCTCCTACAATGAGCAGTTCTTC.

The V gene is TRBV6-6, the J gene TRBJ2-7, with a possible D match to TRBD1 (5 bases). The CDR3 consists of 13 residues. V lost 6 bases and J 0 bases, leaving 9 bases between the germline ends. The germline V gene has CDR1 MNHNY and CDR2 SVGAGI (reference sequence). CDR3 residues: CASSPDSSYEQYF. CDR3 coding DNA: TGTGCCAGCAGCCCCGACAGCTCCTACGAGCAGTACTTC.